The clone carrying this T cell receptor beta chain was seen only a few times. Its antigen is unidentified. This specimen comes from a study of cytomegalovirus exposure and HLA in healthy donors. Study results and limitations: In a later analysis, V- and J-gene trimming of beta chains associated with a DCLRE1C missense variant, replicated independently. For cytomegalovirus status, the classifier reportedly gave diagnoses with high specificity and sensitivity.

PCR involved 60 Vbeta and 13 Jbeta primers. Measured with immunoSEQ multiplex PCR; TCRdb has only the in-frame clones, and not every one. The sample contains 160,000 or so clones, over 60% of which appear only once. J lost 4 bases, V lost 5 bases, and 10 bases had no gene match. This CDR3 is 15 amino acids long. Germline V gene lookup returns CDR1 MNHEY and CDR2 SMNVEV (reference sequence). The clonotype comes from a man aged 35 to 55 in good health and CMV-seronegative. Sequenced sample: PBMCs. The rearrangement joins TRBV27 to TRBJ1-1; 7 nucleotides align to TRBD1. The chain's CDR3 is CASSPMTGFSTEAFF. The CDR3 region has the DNA TGTGCCAGCAGTCCAATGACAGGGTTTAGCACTGAAGCTTTCTTT.